A single sample is the source of the 7 T cell receptor beta chains below, sequenced in a study of T cells after somatic rescue of genetic block. The table came from immunoSEQ multiplex PCR; TCRdb's copy has only in-frame clones and leaves some out. The sample yields around 100,000 clones, approximately 90% seen once. Material for sequencing was peripheral blood mononuclear cells (PBMCs). The receptors originated from a woman between 18 and 29 years old.

This chain connects TRBV27 to TRBJ2-7; 8 positions match TRBD1. After removal of 6 bases from V and 9 bases from J, the junction contained 10 bases not matched to a gene. This CDR3 has 13 amino acids. Germline values: CDR1 MNHEY, CDR2 SMNVEV (reference sequence). CDR3 sequence reads: CASSSGGWGVQYF. The CDR3 region has the DNA TGTGCCAGCAGCTCAGGGGGCTGGGGGGTGCAGTACTTC.

This CDR3 is CASSFPVAGGTTDTQYF. The DNA of the CDR3 is TGTGCCAGCAGCTTCCCCGTAGCGGGGGGAACCACAGATACGCAGTATTTT. The rearrangement links TRBV7-8 to TRBJ2-3; 10 bases are shared with TRBD2. The CDR3 sequence is 17 residues long. Germline V lookup: CDR1 SGHVS, CDR2 FQNEAQ. With V trimmed by 3 bases and J by 2 bases, 8 bases remained unmatched.

This chain uses TRBV27 with TRBJ1-6; D unresolved. The CDR3 totals 15 residues. Trimming stripped 3 bases from V and 7 bases from J, with 13 bases between. Germline V lookup: CDR1 MNHEY, CDR2 SMNVEV (reference sequence). As DNA, the CDR3 is TGTGCCAGCAGTTTTTATCCTCCCGGCAATTCACCCCTCCACTTT. Translation gives CASSFYPPGNSPLHF.

This chain connects TRBV7-8 to TRBJ1-5; 7 positions match TRBD1. The germline gives CDR1 SGHVS, CDR2 FQNEAQ. Trimming removed 4 bases from V and 3 bases from J; junction bases left unmatched: 9. The CDR3 has 16 residues. The CDR3 DNA reads TGTGCCAGCAGCTCCGGACAGGATGATACCAATCAGCCCCAGCATTTT. Translation gives CASSSGQDDTNQPQHF.

This sequence joins TRBV15 and TRBJ2-1; D may be TRBD1 (5 bases). The CDR3 is made up of 15 amino acids. Per germline, CDR1 LNHNV and CDR2 YYDKDF (reference sequence). With 5 bases removed from V and 10 bases from J, the gap between germline ends came to 21 bases. The CDR3 spells CATSPFGPGLREQFF. CDR3 sequence (DNA): TGTGCCACCAGCCCATTCGGTCCAGGGTTACGGGAGCAGTTCTTC.

This chain links TRBV5-6 with TRBJ2-7; a possible D gene is TRBD1 (6 bases). The CDR3 runs to 15 residues. CDR1 is SGHDT, CDR2 YYEEEE, per germline. Trimming removed 7 bases at V and 2 bases at J, with 19 bases between. The CDR3 loop reads CASFRTANQPYEQYF. The DNA for the CDR3 is TGTGCCAGCTTTCGGACAGCTAATCAACCCTACGAGCAGTACTTC.

The V and J genes are TRBV9 and TRBJ2-5; TRBD1 agrees at 9 bases. Germline trimming cut 1 base from V and 5 bases from J; bases unmatched to any gene: 6. Germline values: CDR1 SGDLS, CDR2 YYNGEE. This CDR3 contains 15 residues. In DNA, the CDR3 is TGTGCCAGCAGCGTAAAGGGACAGGGAAGGGAGACCCAGTACTTC. Translating gives CASSVKGQGRETQYF.